The sample holds many counts of the clone carrying this TCR beta chain. Deletions cut 4 bases from V and 3 bases from J, with 9 bases between. This CDR3 spans 13 amino acids. CDR1 MGHDK and CDR2 SYGVNS come from the germline V gene. As the sequencing template, cDNA was produced by extracting RNA and reverse transcribing it. Using immunoSEQ multiplex PCR, the repertoire was profiled, and TCRdb retains in-frame clones only, with some absent. The sample has fewer than 200,000 clones, 59% seen once. The sample originates from a study of CD8+ T cells in alopecia areata. This clonotype originated in a human donor with alopecia areata. This specimen was CD4+ T cells sorted from blood, taken at week 0. The rearrangement joins TRBV25-1 to TRBJ1-2, with D hard to call. CDR3 residues: CASSALVDYGYTF. DNA for the CDR3: TGTGCCAGCAGTGCCCTCGTAGACTATGGCTACACCTTC.